A selection of T cell receptor beta chains follows, all from one sample in a study of human T cells and chemical hapten exposure. Via MiXCR, TCRdb re-called the RACE reads, giving one row per CDR3 protein. Here the sample spans around 52,000 distinct CDR3 sequences, 7% to 10% being singletons. The specimen comprised whole blood, sampled in connection with sensitization to the hapten diphenylcyclopropenone (DPC). The receptor source for this set is a woman in her 40s with alopecia areata. Some clones in this sample may be carry-over from other donors' samples. Both conserved end residues are trimmed from each CDR3.

j_gene: TRBJ1-6
v_gene: TRBV6-5
CDR3aa: ASSYGQVRSPLH

j_gene: TRBJ1-1
v_gene: TRBV3-1
CDR3aa: ASSQEGRGAF

j_gene: TRBJ2-5
v_gene: TRBV5-6
CDR3aa: ASSFVQGKTQY

j_gene: TRBJ2-3
v_gene: TRBV29-1
CDR3aa: TYVAGSTDTQY

j_gene: TRBJ1-3
v_gene: TRBV4-3
CDR3aa: ASSQGSQALLSGNTIY

j_gene: TRBJ2-5
v_gene: TRBV23-1
CDR3aa: ASSQTASSREAQETQY

j_gene: TRBJ1-2
v_gene: TRBV7-3
CDR3aa: ASSLRPNYGYT

j_gene: TRBJ2-5
v_gene: TRBV7-7
CDR3aa: ASSSGPQETQY

j_gene: TRBJ1-5
v_gene: TRBV12-5
CDR3aa: ASGLGPQPQH

j_gene: TRBJ2-1
v_gene: TRBV11-3
CDR3aa: ASSLSGTSLPEQF

j_gene: TRBJ1-5
v_gene: TRBV7-2
CDR3aa: ASSSRDGLLSNQPQH

j_gene: TRBJ1-5
v_gene: TRBV7-2
CDR3aa: ASSLAGTGVNQPQH

j_gene: TRBJ2-3
v_gene: TRBV7-6
CDR3aa: ASSFQGKVDTQY

j_gene: TRBJ2-1
v_gene: TRBV2
CDR3aa: ARDRTSDYNEQF

j_gene: TRBJ2-7
v_gene: TRBV5-1
CDR3aa: ASSFGTAYEQY

j_gene: TRBJ2-3
v_gene: TRBV18
CDR3aa: ASSPLLGRSSPDTQY

j_gene: TRBJ2-5
v_gene: TRBV28
CDR3aa: ASSLYAPALGTGEDSETQY

j_gene: TRBJ2-5
v_gene: TRBV10-3
CDR3aa: AISMGRGQGVETQY

j_gene: TRBJ2-7
v_gene: TRBV7-9
CDR3aa: ASSSPASSYEQY

j_gene: TRBJ1-6
v_gene: TRBV15
CDR3aa: ATSRGENSPLH

j_gene: TRBJ2-5
v_gene: TRBV5-4
CDR3aa: ASSLNREGETQY

j_gene: TRBJ2-2
v_gene: TRBV7-6
CDR3aa: ASSLLGSTGELF

j_gene: TRBJ1-1
v_gene: TRBV3-1
CDR3aa: ASSQHSTEAF

j_gene: TRBJ1-4
v_gene: TRBV7-8
CDR3aa: ASSRRGVNEKLF

j_gene: TRBJ2-3
v_gene: TRBV5-6
CDR3aa: ASRFTGTDTQY

j_gene: TRBJ2-7
v_gene: TRBV3-1
CDR3aa: ASSPTGTSGGYEQY

j_gene: TRBJ1-1
v_gene: TRBV4-1
CDR3aa: ASSQSGWPPQAF

j_gene: TRBJ1-1
v_gene: TRBV2
CDR3aa: ASSGTDSNTEAF

j_gene: TRBJ2-3
v_gene: TRBV6-6
CDR3aa: ASSFGTGHTQY

j_gene: TRBJ1-1
v_gene: TRBV12-3/TRBV12-4
CDR3aa: ASSLGVNTEAF

j_gene: TRBJ1-1
v_gene: TRBV25-1
CDR3aa: ASTPPSDGMNTEAF

j_gene: TRBJ1-5
v_gene: TRBV5-8
CDR3aa: ASSGHRKEGNQPQH

j_gene: TRBJ2-3
v_gene: TRBV11-1
CDR3aa: ASSFNTDTQY

j_gene: TRBJ1-5
v_gene: TRBV2
CDR3aa: ASSSGAVRNQPQH

j_gene: TRBJ2-1
v_gene: TRBV27
CDR3aa: ASSFSGGLYNEQF

j_gene: TRBJ1-1
v_gene: TRBV7-9
CDR3aa: ASSLGARSNTEAF

j_gene: TRBJ2-5
v_gene: TRBV3-1
CDR3aa: ASSPRARGLADKETQY

j_gene: TRBJ2-1
v_gene: TRBV5-4
CDR3aa: ASSGGSLNEQF

j_gene: TRBJ1-5
v_gene: TRBV6-6
CDR3aa: ASSYKDSYSNQPQH

j_gene: TRBJ2-7
v_gene: TRBV6-2/TRBV6-3
CDR3aa: ASSYAGLAGGYEQY

j_gene: TRBJ1-6
v_gene: TRBV6-6
CDR3aa: ASTGTENSPLH

j_gene: TRBJ1-6
v_gene: TRBV7-9
CDR3aa: ASSLGAPELTNSPLH

j_gene: TRBJ1-5
v_gene: TRBV21-1
CDR3aa: ASSKNKYSNQPQH

j_gene: TRBJ2-7
v_gene: TRBV7-6
CDR3aa: ASSLIAGQGAYEQY

j_gene: TRBJ2-6
v_gene: TRBV6-1
CDR3aa: ANGQGGSGANVLT

j_gene: TRBJ2-7
v_gene: TRBV3-1
CDR3aa: ASSHADRGSGEQY

j_gene: TRBJ2-3
v_gene: TRBV3-1
CDR3aa: ASSQSRAGGSSDTQY

j_gene: TRBJ1-5
v_gene: TRBV4-2
CDR3aa: ASSQPKDSFNQPQH

j_gene: TRBJ2-5
v_gene: TRBV24-1
CDR3aa: ATRAGEYQETQY

j_gene: TRBJ2-6
v_gene: TRBV15
CDR3aa: ATSRSTGFFSGANVLT

j_gene: TRBJ2-7
v_gene: TRBV14
CDR3aa: ASSPYTYEQY

j_gene: TRBJ2-1
v_gene: TRBV12-3/TRBV12-4
CDR3aa: ASSPSAAGSYNEQF

j_gene: TRBJ2-7
v_gene: TRBV28
CDR3aa: ASSLRVTPYEQY

j_gene: TRBJ2-7
v_gene: TRBV18
CDR3aa: ASSEGQGFIEQY

j_gene: TRBJ2-2
v_gene: TRBV6-5
CDR3aa: ASSYTTGVTGELF

j_gene: TRBJ2-7
v_gene: TRBV11-2
CDR3aa: ASSSRDRGLYEQY

j_gene: TRBJ2-3
v_gene: TRBV7-6
CDR3aa: ASSPIRNAPDTQY

j_gene: TRBJ2-1
v_gene: TRBV20-1
CDR3aa: SADSHGGPPYNEQF

j_gene: TRBJ2-7
v_gene: TRBV6-6
CDR3aa: ASSPTSYEQY

j_gene: TRBJ2-3
v_gene: TRBV20-1
CDR3aa: SASLTSGDTQY